This T cell receptor beta chain was recorded in a study of T-cell memory formation after mild COVID-19. Turning to the study itself: The study found TCR clusters largely donor specific.

TCRdb analysed the 5' RACE reads with MiXCR anew, one entry per CDR3 protein. The sample includes about 210,000 distinct CDR3 sequences, 27% seen only once; the top ten take 11%. Findings of the study overall: Clones that contracted from day 15 to 85 were balanced CD4/CD8, while later expanders leaned CD4+.

A note on this clonotype: Its antigen remains unknown.

The CDR3 runs to 14 residues. Trimming cost V 5 bases and J 9 bases, with 17 bases left between them. The germline CDR1 and CDR2 sequences are ENHRY and SYGVKD. The source is an adult woman who had mild COVID-19 (a few samples of this study predate the infection). Cell type and time point are not known. Specimen: PBMCs or a T cell subset sorted from them (not recorded which). This chain uses TRBV10-3 with TRBJ2-1, with a possible D match to TRBD2 (6 bases). CDR3 nucleotides: TGTGCCATCAGTAAGACGGGAGTAGAATCTGAGCAGTTCTTC. Its translation is CAISKTGVESEQFF.